This entry is about one T cell receptor (beta chain). Its antigen is currently not known. No base quality values were provided; no much bigger clone lies one nucleotide off. Enrolling through a virtual design, the prospective study's participants ranged in age from roughly 18 to 95 years and lived across approximately 25 United States geographic areas. To assign participants to cohorts, the prospective study relied on clinical history that participants themselves reported in a screening survey and a study questionnaire. A participant counted as exposed if, within 2 weeks of entering the study, that participant had been in contact with someone who had a PCR-confirmed or clinician-diagnosed COVID-19 case. Each participant in the prospective study had whole blood, serum and a nasopharyngeal or oropharyngeal swab collected by mobile phlebotomists. Additional blood draws and questionnaires over an approximately two-month period could optionally be provided by prospective study participants. Blood samples from the prospective study were shipped frozen or at room temperature prior to DNA extraction.

This entry belongs to a study of blood T cell repertoires in COVID-19 (TCRdb year 2020). Study-wide context: Samples covering the acute and convalescent phases of COVID-19 were provided by collaborators in the United States, Italy and Spain. The prospective study material was composed of cDNA or gDNA derived from T cells, B-cell-depleted T cells, or PBMCs. Subjects who had been exposed to COVID-19, were actively infected with it, or had recovered from it provided the deeply sampled blood TCRbeta repertoires that made up the dataset. The repertoires were released in a freely available public database meant as a resource for research on the immune response to SARS-CoV-2. Samples came from the ongoing ImmuneRACE study (first 160 participants) plus 1,254 subjects from 6 global collaborators. Nearly every sample came with metadata listing a de-identified subject ID, COVID-19 status, age in years and sex. Where HLA class I and class II types were available, the types were taken from metadata supplied by the sample provider, not from assay-based typing. What the study reported, not specific to this receptor: Clinical and demographic metadata were provided uncurated, with the amount varying by source and participant.

TCRbeta CDR3 regions were amplified from genomic DNA by means of the immunoSEQ Assay, a bias-controlled multiplex PCR. Turning to the authors' computational methods: The number of nucleated cells in each sample was estimated from the amplification of reference gene primers within the assay. Sequence reads were collapsed and filtered to measure the absolute abundance of every unique TCRbeta CDR3 rearrangement. Productive Simpson clonality was computed per sample as the square root of Simpson's diversity index over productive rearrangements. This is the immuneACCESS table as TCRdb keeps it, with only in-frame sequences that have V and J called. A part of the clones is gone; compared with another copy, unresolved V genes explain less than half, and the rest is unexplained. V, J and clone size are those of that table, while D and trimming were read from the DNA. Counted in this sample were about 300,000 clones; roughly nine tenths of them appeared once. The ten biggest clones cover 2.5% to 3.5% of the sample.

Including the terminal cysteine and phenylalanine, the CDR3 comprises 16 residues. Here the CDR3 DNA is all that survives: 48 bases in frame from base 1. V and J are trimmed by 4 bases and 2 bases, and the gene matches miss 10 bases of the junction. Via the germline V gene, CDR1 is SGHRS and CDR2 YFSETQ. The TCR was taken from a woman aged 45-60 years who had been exposed to COVID-19. The chain uses TRBV5-1 and TRBJ2-5; 8 bases in the middle match TRBD2. Sequenced material: PBMCs or T cells enriched from blood (not recorded which). The CDR3 protein sequence reads: CASSPDGRGAQETQYF. Here is the DNA: TGCGCCAGCAGCCCCGACGGGCGGGGGGCTCAAGAGACCCAGTACTTC.